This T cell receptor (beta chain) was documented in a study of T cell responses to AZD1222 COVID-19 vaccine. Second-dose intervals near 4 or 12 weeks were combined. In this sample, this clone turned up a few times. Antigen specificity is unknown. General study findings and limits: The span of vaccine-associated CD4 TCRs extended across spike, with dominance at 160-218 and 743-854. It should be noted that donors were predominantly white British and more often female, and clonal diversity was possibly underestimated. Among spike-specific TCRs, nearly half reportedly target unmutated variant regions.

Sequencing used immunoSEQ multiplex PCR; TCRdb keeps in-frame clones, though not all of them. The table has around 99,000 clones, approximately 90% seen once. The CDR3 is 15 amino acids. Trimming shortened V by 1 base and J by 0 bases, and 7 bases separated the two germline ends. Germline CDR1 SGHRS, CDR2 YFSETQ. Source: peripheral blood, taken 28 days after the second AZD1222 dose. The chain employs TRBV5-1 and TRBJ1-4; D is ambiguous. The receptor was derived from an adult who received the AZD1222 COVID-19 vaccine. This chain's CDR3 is CASSLSTATNEKLFF. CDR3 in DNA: TGCGCCAGCAGCTTGAGCACAGCAACTAATGAAAAACTGTTTTTT.